These 21 T cell receptor beta chains were all obtained from the same sample, sequenced in a study of shared clonotypes between healthy human individuals. The naive CD8 fraction comprised CD45RO-negative cells positively selected for CCR7 and excluded terminally differentiated effector memory CD45RA+ cells. Sequencing used immunoSEQ multiplex PCR; TCRdb keeps in-frame clones, though not all of them. The table has hundreds of thousands of clones, nearly 95% seen once. The specimen sequenced was naive CD8+ T cells sorted from blood. These receptors originate from a man aged 30 to 45 in good health.

The chain carries TRBV7-2 and TRBJ1-2, with 8 bases that match TRBD1. Germline assignment: CDR1 SGHTA and CDR2 FQGNSA. The CDR3 spans 14 residues. The V segment lost 9 bases and the J segment 2 bases; nucleotides outside the gene matches: 8. CDR3 amino acids: CASNRGQGNYGYTF. The DNA of the CDR3 is TGTGCCAGTAACCGTGGACAGGGCAACTATGGCTACACCTTC.

The chain is built from TRBV5-1 and TRBJ1-1; 8 bases align to TRBD1. Trimming at V came to 0 bases and at J to 0 bases, leaving 4 bases not matched to a gene. CDR3 length equals 16 residues. CDR1 and CDR2 (germline): SGHRS, YFSETQ. DNA of the CDR3: TGCGCCAGCAGCTTGGGGGACAGGCACATGAACACTGAAGCTTTCTTT. As protein: CASSLGDRHMNTEAFF.

The CDR3: CASRGPSGFETQYF. The CDR3 nucleotides read TGTGCCAGCAGAGGCCCCAGCGGCTTCGAGACCCAGTACTTC. The chain carries TRBV11-2 and TRBJ2-5, with a weak D call TRBD2 (5 bases). With 6 bases removed from V and 5 bases from J, the gap between germline ends came to 16 bases. CDR1 is SGHAT and CDR2 is FQNNGV in the germline V gene. The CDR3 consists of 14 residues.

The chain uses TRBV19 and TRBJ1-5; D gene ambiguous. The V end was cut by 5 bases, the J end by 7 bases, with 15 bases between. Germline V lookup: CDR1 LNHDA, CDR2 SQIVND (reference sequence). The CDR3 extends over 14 amino acids. CDR3 protein: CASSWTPPGQPQHF. The CDR3 coding sequence is TGTGCCAGTAGTTGGACCCCGCCGGGCCAGCCCCAGCATTTT.

V is TRBV7-9 and J is TRBJ2-5; 10 bases align to TRBD1. With 2 bases clipped from V and 3 bases from J, the junction kept 9 bases outside the gene matches. Germline CDR1 SEHNR, CDR2 FQNEAQ (reference sequence). The CDR3 totals 17 residues. Here the CDR3 DNA reads TGTGCCAGCAGCTTATATGGGACAGGGGTATTTGAAGAGACCCAGTACTTC. Translation gives CASSLYGTGVFEETQYF.

This clone was recorded a few times. The gene calls are TRBV6-6 and TRBJ1-2; 8 nucleotides align to TRBD1. J lost 8 bases, V lost 8 bases, and 16 bases had no gene match. Per germline, CDR1 MNHNY and CDR2 SVGAGI (reference sequence). The CDR3 length is 15 residues. DNA of the CDR3: TGTGCCAGCGCCCCCGGACAGGGCGGCAGTCCGGGCTACACCTTC. Its translation is CASAPGQGGSPGYTF.

This sequence joins TRBV19 and TRBJ1-5, with D hard to call. V shed 8 bases and J shed 0 bases, with 8 bases lying between them. This CDR3 has 13 residues. Germline V gives CDR1 LNHDA, CDR2 SQIVND (reference sequence). The CDR3 sequence: CASSRTSNQPQHF. In DNA form, the CDR3 reads TGTGCCAGTTCTCGCACTAGCAATCAGCCCCAGCATTTT.

The rearrangement links TRBV6-6 to TRBJ2-5, with D unclear. The CDR3 sequence is 12 residues long. V lost 2 bases, J lost 1 base, and 2 bases lay in between. Germline CDR1 MNHNY, CDR2 SVGAGI (reference sequence). The CDR3 nucleotides are TGTGCCAGCAGTTACACCCAAGAGACCCAGTACTTC. It specifies CASSYTQETQYF.

This chain uses TRBV5-1 with TRBJ2-4; no clear D gene. Germline CDR1 SGHRS, CDR2 YFSETQ. The ends were cut back, 2 bases at V and 0 bases at J, with 12 bases in the middle. The CDR3 runs to 16 residues. The DNA of the CDR3 is TGCGCCAGCAGCTTACACTCTAAACTAGCCAAAAACATTCAGTACTTC. Its protein product is CASSLHSKLAKNIQYF.

The rearrangement uses TRBV18 and TRBJ1-3; D ambiguous. Germline V gene lookup returns CDR1 KGHSH and CDR2 LQKENI. This CDR3 has 14 amino acids. V dropped 5 bases and J dropped 3 bases, with 11 bases sitting between them. CDR3 protein: CASSTGLVGNTIYF. CDR3 coding DNA: TGTGCCAGCTCAACCGGTCTGGTTGGAAACACCATATATTTT.

This clone was seen more than once but under ten times. At one of its ends the junction is not consistent with the germline gene, which may arise from a read error. V and J are TRBV7-7 and TRBJ1-4; 8 bases are shared with TRBD1. Germline lookup yields CDR1 SSHAT and CDR2 FNYEAQ (reference sequence). The CDR3 extends over 16 amino acids. CDR3: CASSPGPGQVNEKLFF. CDR3 bases: TGTGCTAGCAGCCCCGGACCGGGACAGGTTAATGAAAAACTGTTTTTT.

The chain links TRBV7-8 to TRBJ1-5; D remains ambiguous. Germline loops: CDR1 SGHVS, CDR2 FQNEAQ. CDR3 length: 14 residues. Trimming pared 1 base from V and 0 bases from J, leaving 4 bases between. The CDR3 DNA follows: TGTGCCAGCAGCTTAGACGGTAGCAATCAGCCCCAGCATTTT. Translation gives CASSLDGSNQPQHF.

The rearrangement uses TRBV7-8 and TRBJ2-2, with D maybe TRBD2 (5 bases). This CDR3 contains 14 residues. Germline V gives CDR1 SGHVS, CDR2 FQNEAQ. V was pared by 4 bases and J by 6 bases, with 12 bases between. In DNA form, the CDR3 reads TGTGCCAGCAGCTCCGACCGCGGGTCCGGGGAGCTGTTTTTT. Encoded protein: CASSSDRGSGELFF.

This chain links TRBV4-2 with TRBJ1-2; a weak D match, TRBD1 (5 bases). The CDR3 spans 14 residues. V was pared by 1 base and J by 8 bases, with 14 bases between. In germline, CDR1 is LGHNA, CDR2 YNFKEQ. The CDR3, as DNA: TGTGCCAGCAGCCAAGGGGGAGGGGCCCTGGGCTACACCTTC. Protein product: CASSQGGGALGYTF.

The chain has TRBV27 and TRBJ2-3; TRBD2 agrees at 10 bases. The CDR3 extends over 16 amino acids. Germline CDR1 reads MNHEY; CDR2 reads SMNVEV (reference sequence). Trimming removed 4 bases from V and 5 bases from J; junction bases left unmatched: 9. DNA of the CDR3: TGTGCCAGCAGTTCGCCTCTAGCGGGAGCTAGAGATACGCAGTATTTT. It codes for CASSSPLAGARDTQYF.

The V and J genes are TRBV27 and TRBJ2-7; 15 bases are a match to TRBD2. The CDR3 length is 21 residues. V lost 5 bases, J lost 3 bases, and 20 bases stayed unmatched. Germline V gene data show CDR1 as MNHEY and CDR2 as SMNVEV (reference sequence). As DNA, the CDR3 is TGTGCCAGCAGTAACAGGGGGAAGGGACTAGCGGGAGGTGGGGGTTTCTACGAGCAGTACTTC. Amino acids: CASSNRGKGLAGGGGFYEQYF.

A remark on this clone: The sample carries other DNA sequences with the same CDR3. This chain connects TRBV7-9 to TRBJ2-5, with 11 bases matching TRBD1. Germline V gene lookup returns CDR1 SEHNR and CDR2 FQNEAQ (reference sequence). V was clipped by 5 bases and J by 2 bases; unmatched bases: 4. There are 15 residues in the CDR3. Written as DNA, the CDR3 is TGTGCCAGCAGCCCCTGGGACAGGGGGCAAGAGACCCAGTACTTC. Residues: CASSPWDRGQETQYF. The full variable domain, rest sourced from reference TRBV7-9 and TRBJ2-5, is DTGVSQNPRHKITKRGQNVTFRCDPISEHNRLYWYRQTLGQGPEFLTYFQNEAQLEKSRLLSDRFSAERPKGSFSTLEIQRTEQGDSAMYLCASSPWDRGQETQYFGPGTRLLVL.

This sequence joins TRBV29-1 and TRBJ2-7; D gene unclear. Germline loops: CDR1 SQVTM, CDR2 ANQGSEA. With 3 bases removed from V and 2 bases from J, the gap between germline ends came to 14 bases. The CDR3 totals 14 residues. The CDR3: CSVDIMGSTYEQYF. The DNA of the CDR3 is TGCAGCGTTGACATAATGGGTTCCACCTACGAGCAGTACTTC.

This clone occurred once. This chain joins TRBV5-1 and TRBJ2-2; 9 positions match TRBD1. Germline assignment: CDR1 SGHRS and CDR2 YFSETQ. The V segment lost 4 bases and the J segment 4 bases; nucleotides outside the gene matches: 8. This CDR3 has 16 residues. The CDR3: CASSPPTGGFTGELFF. As DNA, the CDR3 is TGCGCCAGCAGCCCTCCTACAGGGGGCTTCACCGGGGAGCTGTTTTTT. Using reference TRBV5-1 and TRBJ2-2 for the parts outside the CDR3, the full variable domain is KAGVTQTPRYLIKTRGQQVTLSCSPISGHRSVSWYQQTPGQGLQFLFEYFSETQRNKGNFPGRFSGRQFSNSRSEMNVSTLELGDSALYLCASSPPTGGFTGELFFGEGSRLTVL.

The chain has TRBV5-1 and TRBJ2-1, with D perhaps matching TRBD2 (6 bases). The CDR3 extends over 16 amino acids. V gave up 2 bases and J gave up 6 bases, with 18 bases separating them. Germline V gene sequence: CDR1 SGHRS, CDR2 YFSETQ. The CDR3 loop reads CASSLPSGRPTNEQFF. CDR3 coding DNA: TGCGCCAGCAGCTTACCATCCGGGAGACCCACCAATGAGCAGTTCTTC.

The chain carries TRBV7-9 and TRBJ2-3; no clear D. The CDR3 covers 12 residues. The ends were cut back, 3 bases at V and 10 bases at J, with 11 bases in the middle. Germline V gives CDR1 SEHNR, CDR2 FQNEAQ (reference sequence). CDR3 sequence reads: CASSLARTSQYF. CDR3 nucleotide sequence: TGTGCCAGCAGCTTGGCCCGAACCTCGCAGTATTTT. Variable domain in full (rest from reference TRBV7-9 and TRBJ2-3): DTGVSQNPRHKITKRGQNVTFRCDPISEHNRLYWYRQTLGQGPEFLTYFQNEAQLEKSRLLSDRFSAERPKGSFSTLEIQRTEQGDSAMYLCASSLARTSQYFGPGTRLTVL.